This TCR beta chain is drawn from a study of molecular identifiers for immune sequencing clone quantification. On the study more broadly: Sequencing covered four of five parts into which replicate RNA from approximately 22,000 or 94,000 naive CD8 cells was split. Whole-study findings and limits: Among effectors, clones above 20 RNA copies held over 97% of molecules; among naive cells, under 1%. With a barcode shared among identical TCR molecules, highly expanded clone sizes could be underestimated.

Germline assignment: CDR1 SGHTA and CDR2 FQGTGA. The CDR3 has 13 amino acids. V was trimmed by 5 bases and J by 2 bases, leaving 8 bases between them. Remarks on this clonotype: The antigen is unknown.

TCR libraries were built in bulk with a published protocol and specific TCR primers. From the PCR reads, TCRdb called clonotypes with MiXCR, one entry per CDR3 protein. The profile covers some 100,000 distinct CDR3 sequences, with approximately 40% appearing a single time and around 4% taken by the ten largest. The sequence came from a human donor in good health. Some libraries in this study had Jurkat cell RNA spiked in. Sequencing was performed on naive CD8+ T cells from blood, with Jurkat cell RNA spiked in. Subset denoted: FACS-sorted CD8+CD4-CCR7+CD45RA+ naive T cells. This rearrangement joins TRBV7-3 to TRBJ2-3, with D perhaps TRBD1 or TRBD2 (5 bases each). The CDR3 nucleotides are TGTGCCAGCAGCCATGGGACCACAGATACGCAGTATTTT. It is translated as CASSHGTTDTQYF. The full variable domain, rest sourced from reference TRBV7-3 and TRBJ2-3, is GAGVSQTPSNKVTEKGKYVELRCDPISGHTALYWYRQSLGQGPEFLIYFQGTGAADDSGLPNDRFFAVRPEGSVSTLKIQRTERGDSAVYLCASSHGTTDTQYFGPGTRLTVL.